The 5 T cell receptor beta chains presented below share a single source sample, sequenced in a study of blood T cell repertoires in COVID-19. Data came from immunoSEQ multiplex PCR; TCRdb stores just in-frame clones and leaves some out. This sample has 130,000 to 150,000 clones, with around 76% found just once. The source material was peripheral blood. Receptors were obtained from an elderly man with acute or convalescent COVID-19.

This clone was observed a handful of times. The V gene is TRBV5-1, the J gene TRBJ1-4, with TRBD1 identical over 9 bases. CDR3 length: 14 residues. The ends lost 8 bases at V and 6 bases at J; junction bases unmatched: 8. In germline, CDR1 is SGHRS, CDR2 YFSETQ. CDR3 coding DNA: TGCGCCAGTACCCCCGGGACAGGGTATGAAAAACTGTTTTTT. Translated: CASTPGTGYEKLFF.

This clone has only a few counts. The CDR3 loop reads CASSKAGRRSSYNEQFF. The CDR3 nucleotides are TGTGCCAGCAGCAAAGCCGGCCGGAGGAGCTCCTACAATGAGCAGTTCTTC. The rearrangement links TRBV21-1 to TRBJ2-1; TRBD2 is the table's D call and was not checked against the DNA. TRBV21-1 is a pseudogene. The CDR3 runs to 17 residues.

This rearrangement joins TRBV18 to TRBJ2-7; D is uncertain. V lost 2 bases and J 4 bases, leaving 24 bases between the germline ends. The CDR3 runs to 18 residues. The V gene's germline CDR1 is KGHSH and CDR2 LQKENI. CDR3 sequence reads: CASSPGRNPSRVFYEQYF. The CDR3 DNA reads TGTGCCAGCTCACCAGGGCGCAACCCCAGCCGCGTTTTTTACGAGCAGTACTTC.

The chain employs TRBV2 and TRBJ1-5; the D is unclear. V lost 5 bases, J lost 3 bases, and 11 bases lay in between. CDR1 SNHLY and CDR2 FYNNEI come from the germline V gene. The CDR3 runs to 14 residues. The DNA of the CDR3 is TGTGCCAGCAGTTTGAGGGAAAACAATCAGCCCCAGCATTTT. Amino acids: CASSLRENNQPQHF.

The CDR3: CASSLGRGGTGELFF. CDR3 nucleotides: TGTGCCAGCAGCTTGGGCAGGGGTGGCACCGGGGAGCTGTTTTTT. The chain joins TRBV5-4 to TRBJ2-2, with a tentative D call TRBD1 (6 bases). Per germline, CDR1 SGHNT and CDR2 YYREEE (reference sequence). V dropped 0 bases and J dropped 4 bases, with 10 bases sitting between them. CDR3 size: 15 residues.